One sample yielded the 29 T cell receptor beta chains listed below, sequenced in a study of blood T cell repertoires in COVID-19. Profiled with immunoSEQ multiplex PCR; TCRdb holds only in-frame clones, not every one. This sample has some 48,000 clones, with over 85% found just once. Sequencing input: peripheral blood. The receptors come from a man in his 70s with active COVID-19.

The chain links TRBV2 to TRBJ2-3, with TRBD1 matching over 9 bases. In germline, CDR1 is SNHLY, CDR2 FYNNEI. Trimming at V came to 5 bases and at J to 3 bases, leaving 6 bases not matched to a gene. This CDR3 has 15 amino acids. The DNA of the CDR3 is TGTGCCAGCAGTTTGACAGGGGGTATAACAGATACGCAGTATTTT. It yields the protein CASSLTGGITDTQYF.

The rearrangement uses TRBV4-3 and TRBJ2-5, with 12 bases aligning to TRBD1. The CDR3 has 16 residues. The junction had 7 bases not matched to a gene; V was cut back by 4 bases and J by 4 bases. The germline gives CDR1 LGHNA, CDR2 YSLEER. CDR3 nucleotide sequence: TGCGCCAGCAGCCGCTACCGGGACAGGGGGCGAGAGACCCAGTACTTC. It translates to CASSRYRDRGRETQYF.

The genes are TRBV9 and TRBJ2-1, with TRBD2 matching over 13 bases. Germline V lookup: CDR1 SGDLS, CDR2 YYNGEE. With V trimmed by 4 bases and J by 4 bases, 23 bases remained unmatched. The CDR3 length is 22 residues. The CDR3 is CASSPRTSGRNGTGSIYNEQFF. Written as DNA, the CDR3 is TGTGCCAGCAGCCCAAGGACTAGCGGGAGAAACGGGACAGGATCCATATACAATGAGCAGTTCTTC.

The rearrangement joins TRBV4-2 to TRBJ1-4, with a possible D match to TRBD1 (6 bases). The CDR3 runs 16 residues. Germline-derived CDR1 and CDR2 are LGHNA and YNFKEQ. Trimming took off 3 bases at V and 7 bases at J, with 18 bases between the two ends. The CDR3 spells CASSQGKQGWGEKLFF. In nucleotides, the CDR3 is TGTGCCAGCAGCCAGGGTAAACAGGGTTGGGGTGAAAAACTGTTTTTT.

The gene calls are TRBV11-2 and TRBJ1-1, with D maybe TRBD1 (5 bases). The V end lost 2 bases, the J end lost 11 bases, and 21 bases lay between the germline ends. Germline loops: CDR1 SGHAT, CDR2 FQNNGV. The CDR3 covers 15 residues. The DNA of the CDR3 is TGTGCCAGCAGCTTAAGCCAAACAAGGGGACGGGGGGCTTTCTTT. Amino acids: CASSLSQTRGRGAFF.

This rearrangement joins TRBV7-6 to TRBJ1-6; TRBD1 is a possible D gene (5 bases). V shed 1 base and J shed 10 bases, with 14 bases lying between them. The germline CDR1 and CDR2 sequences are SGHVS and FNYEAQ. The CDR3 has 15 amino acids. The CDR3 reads CASSLGSRWGSPLHF. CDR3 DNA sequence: TGTGCCAGCAGCTTAGGGAGTAGGTGGGGCTCACCCCTCCACTTT.

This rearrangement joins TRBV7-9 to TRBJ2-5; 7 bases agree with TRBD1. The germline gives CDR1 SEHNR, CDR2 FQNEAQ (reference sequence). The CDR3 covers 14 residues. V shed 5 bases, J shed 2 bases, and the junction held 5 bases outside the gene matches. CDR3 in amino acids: CASSPGTAQETQYF. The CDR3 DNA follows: TGTGCCAGCAGCCCAGGGACAGCACAAGAGACCCAGTACTTC.

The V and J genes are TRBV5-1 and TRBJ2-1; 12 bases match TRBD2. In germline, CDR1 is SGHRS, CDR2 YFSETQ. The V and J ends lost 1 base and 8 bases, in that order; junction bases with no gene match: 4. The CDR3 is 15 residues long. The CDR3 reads CASSLSGTSGYEQFF. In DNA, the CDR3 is TGCGCCAGCAGCTTGAGCGGGACTAGCGGGTATGAGCAGTTCTTC.

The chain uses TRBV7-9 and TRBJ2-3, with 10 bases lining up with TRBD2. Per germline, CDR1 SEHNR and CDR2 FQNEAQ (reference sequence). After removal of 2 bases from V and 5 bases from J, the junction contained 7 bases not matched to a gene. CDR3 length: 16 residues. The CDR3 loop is CASSLRSGGALDTQYF. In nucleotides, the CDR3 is TGTGCCAGCAGCTTAAGGAGCGGGGGGGCCTTAGATACGCAGTATTTT.

The CDR3 reads CASKDAGSNEKLFF. Here the CDR3 DNA reads TGTGCCAGCAAGGATGCAGGTAGTAATGAAAAACTGTTTTTT. This sequence joins TRBV6-6 and TRBJ1-4; no clear D gene. V lost 7 bases and J lost 4, with 13 bases in between. Germline V CDR1 and CDR2: MNHNY, SVGAGI (reference sequence). The CDR3 runs 14 residues.

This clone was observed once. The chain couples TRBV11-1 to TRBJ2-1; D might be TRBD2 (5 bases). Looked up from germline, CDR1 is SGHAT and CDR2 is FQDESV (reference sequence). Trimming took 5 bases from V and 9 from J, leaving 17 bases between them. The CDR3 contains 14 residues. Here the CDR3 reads CASSRLRGSGEQFF. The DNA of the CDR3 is TGTGCCAGCAGCCGGCTCCGAGGGTCAGGTGAGCAGTTCTTC.

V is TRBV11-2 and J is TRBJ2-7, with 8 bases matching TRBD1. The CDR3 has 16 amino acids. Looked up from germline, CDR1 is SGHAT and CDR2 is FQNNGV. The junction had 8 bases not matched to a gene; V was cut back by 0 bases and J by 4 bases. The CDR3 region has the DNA TGTGCCAGCAGCTTAGATCGAGGGACAGGAGTTTACGAGCAGTACTTC. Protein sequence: CASSLDRGTGVYEQYF.

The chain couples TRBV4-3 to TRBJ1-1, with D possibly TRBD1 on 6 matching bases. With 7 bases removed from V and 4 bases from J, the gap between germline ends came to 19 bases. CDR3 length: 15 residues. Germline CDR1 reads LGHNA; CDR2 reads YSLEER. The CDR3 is CASTWDGGQGTEAFF. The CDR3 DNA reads TGCGCCAGCACCTGGGATGGGGGCCAGGGCACTGAAGCTTTCTTT.

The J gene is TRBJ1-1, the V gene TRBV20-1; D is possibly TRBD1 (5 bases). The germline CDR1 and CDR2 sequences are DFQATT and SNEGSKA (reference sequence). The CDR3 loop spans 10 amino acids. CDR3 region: CKGAHTEAFF. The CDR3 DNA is TGCAAAGGGGCTCACACTGAAGCTTTCTTT.

CDR3 nucleotide sequence: TGTGCCAGCAGCCCTACCCAGGGAAAATACGGGGAGCTGTTTTTT. Its translation is CASSPTQGKYGELFF. V usage is TRBV7-3 and J usage is TRBJ2-2, with a weak D call TRBD1 (5 bases). The germline V and J ends were trimmed by 5 bases and 7 bases, with 17 bases remaining between them. Germline-derived CDR1 and CDR2 are SGHTA and FQGTGA. The CDR3 is 15 residues long. The entire variable domain, with the rest obtained from reference TRBV7-3 and TRBJ2-2, is as follows: GAGVSQTPSNKVTEKGKYVELRCDPISGHTALYWYRQSLGQGPEFLIYFQGTGAADDSGLPNDRFFAVRPEGSVSTLKIQRTERGDSAVYLCASSPTQGKYGELFFGEGSRLTVL.

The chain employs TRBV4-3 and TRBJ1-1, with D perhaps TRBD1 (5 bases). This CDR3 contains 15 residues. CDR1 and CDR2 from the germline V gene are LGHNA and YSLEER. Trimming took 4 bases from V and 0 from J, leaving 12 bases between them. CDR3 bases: TGCGCCAGCAGCCCCTGGGGCAGCTTGAACACTGAAGCTTTCTTT. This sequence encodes CASSPWGSLNTEAFF.

CDR3 DNA: TGTGCCAGTAGTAAGCAGGGCGAGATCTACGAGCAGTACTTC. Residues: CASSKQGEIYEQYF. The chain joins TRBV19 to TRBJ2-7, with a possible D match to TRBD1 (5 bases). This CDR3 region has 14 residues. V lost 4 bases and J lost 3, with 13 bases in between. CDR1 and CDR2 from the germline V gene are LNHDA and SQIVND (reference sequence).

The CDR3 DNA follows: TGCGCCAGCAGCTCCGAAGGAGGCCTGAACACCGGGGAGCTGTTTTTT. Its translation is CASSSEGGLNTGELFF. The chain couples TRBV5-1 to TRBJ2-2, with D perhaps matching TRBD2 (5 bases). V lost 3 bases and J lost 1, with 13 bases in between. Germline-derived CDR1 and CDR2 are SGHRS and YFSETQ. The length of the CDR3 is 16 residues.

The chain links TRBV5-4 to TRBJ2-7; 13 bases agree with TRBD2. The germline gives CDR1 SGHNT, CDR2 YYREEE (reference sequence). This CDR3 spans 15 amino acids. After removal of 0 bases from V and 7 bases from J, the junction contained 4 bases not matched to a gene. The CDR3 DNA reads TGTGCCAGCAGCTTGGTTGGACTAGCGGGAGTGGAGCAGTACTTC. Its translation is CASSLVGLAGVEQYF.

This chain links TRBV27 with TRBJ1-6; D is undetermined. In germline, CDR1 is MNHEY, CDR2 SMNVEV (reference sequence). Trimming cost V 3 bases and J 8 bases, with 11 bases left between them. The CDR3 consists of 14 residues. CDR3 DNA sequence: TGTGCCAGCAGTTTTCTACAGCAGCATTCACCCCTCCACTTT. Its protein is CASSFLQQHSPLHF.

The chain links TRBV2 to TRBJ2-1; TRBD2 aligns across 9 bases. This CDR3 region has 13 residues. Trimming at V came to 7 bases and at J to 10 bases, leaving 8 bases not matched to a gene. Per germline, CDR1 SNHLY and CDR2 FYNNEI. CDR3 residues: CASKAGGPFEQFF. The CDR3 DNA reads TGTGCCAGCAAGGCGGGGGGGCCCTTCGAGCAGTTCTTC.

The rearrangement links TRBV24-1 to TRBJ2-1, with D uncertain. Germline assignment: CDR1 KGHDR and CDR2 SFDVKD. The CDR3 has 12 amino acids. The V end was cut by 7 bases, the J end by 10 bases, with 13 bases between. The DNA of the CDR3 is TGTGCCACCAGAGACGGAAGCAGGGAGCAGTTCTTC. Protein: CATRDGSREQFF.

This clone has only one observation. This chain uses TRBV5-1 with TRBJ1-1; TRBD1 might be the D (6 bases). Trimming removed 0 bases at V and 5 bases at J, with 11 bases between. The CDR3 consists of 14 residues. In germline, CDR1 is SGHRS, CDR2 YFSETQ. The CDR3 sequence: CASSLVGGPTEAFF. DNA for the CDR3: TGCGCCAGCAGCTTGGTCGGGGGGCCAACTGAAGCTTTCTTT. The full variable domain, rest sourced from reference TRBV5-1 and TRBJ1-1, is KAGVTQTPRYLIKTRGQQVTLSCSPISGHRSVSWYQQTPGQGLQFLFEYFSETQRNKGNFPGRFSGRQFSNSRSEMNVSTLELGDSALYLCASSLVGGPTEAFFGQGTRLTVV.

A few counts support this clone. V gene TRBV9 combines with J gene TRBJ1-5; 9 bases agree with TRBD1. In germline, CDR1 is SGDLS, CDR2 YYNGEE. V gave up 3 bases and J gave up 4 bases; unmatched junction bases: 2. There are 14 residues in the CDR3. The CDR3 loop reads CASSGGQGNQPQHF. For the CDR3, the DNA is TGTGCCAGCAGCGGGGGACAGGGTAATCAGCCCCAGCATTTT.

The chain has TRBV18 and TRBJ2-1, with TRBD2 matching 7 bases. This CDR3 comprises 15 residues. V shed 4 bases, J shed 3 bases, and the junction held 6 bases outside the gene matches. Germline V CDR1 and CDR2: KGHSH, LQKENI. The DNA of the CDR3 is TGTGCCAGCTCACGAAACGGGGGGATCTACAATGAGCAGTTCTTC. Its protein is CASSRNGGIYNEQFF.

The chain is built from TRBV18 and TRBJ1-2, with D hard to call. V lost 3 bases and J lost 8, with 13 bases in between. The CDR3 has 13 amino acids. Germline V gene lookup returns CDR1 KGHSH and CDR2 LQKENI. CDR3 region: CASSPSRGQGYTF. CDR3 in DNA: TGTGCCAGCTCACCCTCGCGAGGGCAGGGCTACACCTTC.

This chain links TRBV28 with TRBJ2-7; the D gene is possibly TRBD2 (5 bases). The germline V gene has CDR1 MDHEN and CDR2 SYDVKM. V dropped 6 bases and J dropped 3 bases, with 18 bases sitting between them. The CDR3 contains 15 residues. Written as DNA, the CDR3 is TGTGCCAGCAGGCCCGTAACTAGAACAATCTACGAGCAGTACTTC. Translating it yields CASRPVTRTIYEQYF.

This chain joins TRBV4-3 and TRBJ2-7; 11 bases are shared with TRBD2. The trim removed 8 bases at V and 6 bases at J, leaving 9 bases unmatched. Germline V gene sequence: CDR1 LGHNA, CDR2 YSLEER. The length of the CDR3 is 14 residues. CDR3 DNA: TGCGCCAGCGCGGCGCTAGCGGGGGGATCCGAGCAGTACTTC. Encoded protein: CASAALAGGSEQYF.

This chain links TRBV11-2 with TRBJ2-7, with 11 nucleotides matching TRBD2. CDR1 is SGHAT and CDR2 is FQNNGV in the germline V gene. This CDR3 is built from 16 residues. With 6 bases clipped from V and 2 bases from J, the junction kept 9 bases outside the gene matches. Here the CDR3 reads CASRGGTSGLAYEQYF. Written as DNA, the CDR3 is TGTGCCAGCAGGGGGGGGACTAGCGGTCTGGCCTACGAGCAGTACTTC.